What follows is one T cell receptor (beta chain) and its context. This entry is derived from a study of blood T cells in healthy people across ages. Combining a sample-barcoded 5' primer with a J-beta primer mix, a second PCR ran for roughly 6 to 12 cycles. Every individual sample yielded 2.5 million or more paired-end reads (each containing CDR3). MiXCR, run by TCRdb on the 5' RACE reads, gives a single entry per CDR3 protein. Among 850,000 to 1,000,000 distinct CDR3 sequences listed, roughly 48% were seen once. Germline assignment: CDR1 ENHRY and CDR2 SYGVKD. This CDR3 spans 14 amino acids. The sequence came from a man aged 25 to 40 in good health. The V call is TRBV10-3, the J call TRBJ2-4; 8 bases line up with TRBD1. TRBJ2-7 explains the end of the DNA better; the J call may be wrong. Specimen: blood. The CDR3 DNA is TGTGCCATCAGTGGGGGACAGGTAATCGACGAGCAGTACTTC. Translating gives CAISGGQVIDEQYF.